A single sample is the source of the 24 T cell receptor beta chains below, sequenced in a study of shared clonotypes between healthy human individuals. Profiled with immunoSEQ multiplex PCR; TCRdb holds only in-frame clones, not every one. The sample has more than 80,000 clones; 67% are singletons. Sequencing input: memory CD8+ T cells sorted from blood. Noted subset: CD45RO+ cells pooled with CCR7-negative TemRA cells. The receptors derive from a man aged 25-45 years in good health.

V is TRBV5-1 and J is TRBJ2-3, with 10 bases fitting TRBD1. The V gene end was trimmed by 4 bases and the J gene end by 3 bases; junction bases not matched to a gene: 14. CDR3 length equals 18 residues. Per germline, CDR1 SGHRS and CDR2 YFSETQ. Here the CDR3 reads CASSDTGTGVSGTDTQYF. CDR3 nucleotide sequence: TGCGCCAGCAGCGATACCGGGACAGGGGTTAGCGGGACAGATACGCAGTATTTT.

The chain is built from TRBV29-1 and TRBJ2-7, with D possibly being TRBD1 or TRBD2 (5 bases each). V was cut by 6 bases and J by 4 bases, with 19 bases left in between. The CDR3 has 14 residues. Per germline, CDR1 SQVTM and CDR2 ANQGSEA. The CDR3 region is CSVLEGRRRYEQYF. CDR3 nucleotides: TGCAGCGTGCTCGAGGGGCGCCGACGTTACGAGCAGTACTTC.

This clone was observed a handful of times. The chain carries TRBV4-1 and TRBJ1-2, with a weak D call TRBD1 (5 bases). Deletions cut 1 base from V and 8 bases from J, with 20 bases between. CDR1 and CDR2 (germline): MGHRA, YSYEKL. The CDR3 has 16 amino acids. CDR3 in DNA: TGCGCCAGCAGCCAAGGACCGGGACTGGTTACGAGAGGCTACACCTTC. This translates into CASSQGPGLVTRGYTF.

On this clone: Since a much larger clone is just one base distant, this may be a read error. The chain joins TRBV7-8 to TRBJ1-2, with D uncertain. Germline V gene sequence: CDR1 SGHVS, CDR2 FQNEAQ. The length of the CDR3 is 12 residues. Here the CDR3 reads CTSSLENNGYTF. The CDR3 bases are TGTACCAGCAGCTTAGAGAATAATGGCTACACCTTC.

This chain joins TRBV28 and TRBJ2-7; D is uncertain. CDR1 is MDHEN, CDR2 SYDVKM, per germline. The CDR3 length is 12 residues. Trimming cost V 2 bases and J 4 bases, with 6 bases left between them. The CDR3 loop is CASSLADYEQYF. The CDR3 nucleotides read TGTGCCAGCAGTTTAGCGGATTACGAGCAGTACTTC.

The chain carries TRBV29-1 and TRBJ2-1; 9 nucleotides match TRBD2. V shed 5 bases, J shed 2 bases, and the junction held 4 bases outside the gene matches. The CDR3 has 14 amino acids. Germline V CDR1 and CDR2: SQVTM, ANQGSEA. The CDR3 reads CSVLSGSPYNEQFF. The CDR3 DNA sequence: TGCAGCGTTCTTAGCGGGAGCCCCTACAATGAGCAGTTCTTC.

The chain uses TRBV7-9 and TRBJ1-5, with D possibly matching TRBD1 (6 bases). V gave up 8 bases and J gave up 0 bases, with 23 bases separating them. The CDR3 length is 18 residues. In germline, CDR1 is SEHNR, CDR2 FQNEAQ (reference sequence). Written as DNA, the CDR3 is TGTGCCAGCTCCTGGGACAACGATTGGGGATCTAGCAATCAGCCCCAGCATTTT. It yields the protein CASSWDNDWGSSNQPQHF.

V usage is TRBV11-3 and J usage is TRBJ2-1, with 11 positions matching TRBD2. The V gene's germline CDR1 is SGHNT and CDR2 YENEEA. The CDR3 covers 14 residues. The junction had 4 bases not matched to a gene; V was cut back by 5 bases and J by 7 bases. CDR3 coding DNA: TGTGCCAGCAGCCCTATAGCGGGAGGGAATGAGCAGTTCTTC. Translation: CASSPIAGGNEQFF.

The CDR3: CASSIGVIGRGSSSTEAFF. The CDR3 DNA reads TGTGCCAGTAGTATAGGGGTGATTGGGAGAGGGTCTAGCTCCACTGAAGCTTTCTTT. The rearrangement uses TRBV19 and TRBJ1-1, with D hard to call. V dropped 1 base and J dropped 4 bases, with 25 bases sitting between them. Germline V gene sequence: CDR1 LNHDA, CDR2 SQIVND (reference sequence). There are 19 residues in the CDR3. Supplemented by reference TRBV19 and TRBJ1-1, the full variable domain reads DGGITQSPKYLFRKEGQNVTLSCEQNLNHDAMYWYRQDPGQGLRLIYYSQIVNDFQKGDIAEGYSVSREKKESFPLTVTSAQKNPTAFYLCASSIGVIGRGSSSTEAFFGQGTRLTVV.

The V gene is TRBV27, the J gene TRBJ2-7; D is uncertain. Germline V CDR1 and CDR2: MNHEY, SMNVEV (reference sequence). The CDR3 is 15 residues long. The ends were cut back, 5 bases at V and 2 bases at J, with 16 bases in the middle. CDR3 sequence reads: CASSTAKTGTYEQYF. The CDR3 DNA follows: TGTGCCAGCAGTACAGCAAAAACGGGCACCTACGAGCAGTACTTC.

This clone was seen a handful of times. The rearrangement joins TRBV30 to TRBJ1-5; TRBD1 agrees at 10 bases. This CDR3 is built from 19 residues. Looked up from germline, CDR1 is GTSNPN and CDR2 is SVGIG (reference sequence). J gave up 0 bases and V 5 bases, and 16 bases lay outside the gene matches. This CDR3 reads CAWGVDPGQGPYSNQPQHF. CDR3 coding DNA: TGTGCCTGGGGAGTGGACCCGGGACAGGGGCCTTATAGCAATCAGCCCCAGCATTTT.

This clone was detected once. The chain has TRBV7-9 and TRBJ2-1; 10 bases align to TRBD1. Trimming cost V 2 bases and J 5 bases; bases outside gene matches: 6. The CDR3 is made up of 16 amino acids. Looked up from germline, CDR1 is SEHNR and CDR2 is FQNEAQ (reference sequence). The CDR3: CASSLFRDRGNNEQFF. CDR3 coding DNA: TGTGCCAGCAGCTTATTCCGGGACAGGGGAAACAATGAGCAGTTCTTC.

This clone was seen many times. V gene TRBV27 combines with J gene TRBJ1-1, with no clear D. This CDR3 contains 13 residues. Germline CDR1 MNHEY, CDR2 SMNVEV (reference sequence). Trimming shortened V by 3 bases and J by 1 base, and 6 bases separated the two germline ends. In DNA, the CDR3 is TGTGCCAGCAGTTTGTTTGCGAACACTGAAGCTTTCTTT. This codes for CASSLFANTEAFF.

The chain uses TRBV7-2 and TRBJ2-3; 14 positions agree with TRBD2. CDR1 and CDR2 (germline): SGHTA, FQGNSA. This CDR3 contains 16 residues. The ends lost 5 bases at V and 5 bases at J; junction bases unmatched: 6. This chain's CDR3 is CASSVGTSGSRDTQYF. CDR3 in DNA: TGTGCCAGCAGCGTCGGGACTAGCGGGAGTAGAGATACGCAGTATTTT.

The chain is built from TRBV7-8 and TRBJ2-7; perhaps TRBD2 as D (6 bases). Deletions cut 1 base from V and 2 bases from J, with 15 bases between. This CDR3 has 16 residues. The V gene's germline CDR1 is SGHVS and CDR2 FQNEAQ. Here the CDR3 reads CASSLDPPSVTYEQYF. In DNA form, the CDR3 reads TGTGCCAGCAGCTTAGACCCCCCTAGCGTCACCTACGAGCAGTACTTC.

The V call is TRBV5-6, the J call TRBJ2-7; D gene ambiguous. With 1 base removed from V and 0 bases from J, the gap between germline ends came to 20 bases. Germline V gives CDR1 SGHDT, CDR2 YYEEEE. The CDR3 runs 18 residues. In DNA, the CDR3 is TGTGCCAGCAGCTTGATGGGTACAGACTTCCCGGGCTCCTACGAGCAGTACTTC. Protein product: CASSLMGTDFPGSYEQYF.

The chain has TRBV4-3 and TRBJ2-6; TRBD1 is a possible D gene (6 bases). V shed 0 bases and J shed 2 bases, with 8 bases lying between them. The germline V gene has CDR1 LGHNA and CDR2 YSLEER. This CDR3 contains 16 residues. The CDR3 protein is CASSQDGGAGANVLTF. The CDR3 bases are TGCGCCAGCAGCCAAGATGGGGGCGCTGGGGCCAACGTCCTGACTTTC.

Here the CDR3 reads CASQGAGQVPLRYQPQHF. The CDR3 region has the DNA TGTGCCAGTCAAGGAGCGGGACAAGTTCCCTTACGGTATCAGCCCCAGCATTTT. J is TRBJ1-5 and V is TRBV19, with D possibly TRBD1 on 6 matching bases. Germline assignment: CDR1 LNHDA and CDR2 SQIVND (reference sequence). The V end was cut by 8 bases, the J end by 5 bases, with 28 bases between. This CDR3 is 18 amino acids long. Full variable domain (outside the CDR3, taken from reference TRBV19 and TRBJ1-5): DGGITQSPKYLFRKEGQNVTLSCEQNLNHDAMYWYRQDPGQGLRLIYYSQIVNDFQKGDIAEGYSVSREKKESFPLTVTSAQKNPTAFYLCASQGAGQVPLRYQPQHFGDGTRLSIL.

This rearrangement joins TRBV11-2 to TRBJ2-1, with TRBD2 matching over 9 bases. V trimming: 5 bases; J trimming: 15 bases; junction bases outside the gene matches: 11. Germline loops: CDR1 SGHAT, CDR2 FQNNGV. The CDR3 has 13 amino acids. The CDR3 here is CASSGSGTSFWFF. CDR3 sequence (DNA): TGTGCCAGCAGCGGATCCGGGACTAGCTTTTGGTTCTTC.

This rearrangement joins TRBV30 to TRBJ2-1, with 7 positions matching TRBD1. Trimming cost V 5 bases and J 7 bases; bases outside gene matches: 5. Germline V gene lookup returns CDR1 GTSNPN and CDR2 SVGIG (reference sequence). The CDR3 is 12 residues long. In DNA form, the CDR3 reads TGTGCCTGGGACAGGGATGGTAATGAGCAGTTCTTC. It yields the protein CAWDRDGNEQFF.

This clone has a single count. The genes are TRBV7-9 and TRBJ2-5; either TRBD1 or TRBD2 may fit D (6 bases each). This CDR3 has 19 residues. The V end lost 1 base, the J end lost 4 bases, and 25 bases lay between the germline ends. Germline-derived CDR1 and CDR2 are SEHNR and FQNEAQ (reference sequence). CDR3 protein: CASSLVRGDLGALRETQYF. The CDR3 nucleotides are TGTGCCAGCAGCTTAGTGAGGGGGGATTTAGGAGCCCTGCGAGAGACCCAGTACTTC.

Turning to this clone: Since a much larger clone is just one base distant, this may be a read error. Distinct nucleotide sequences in the sample also encode this CDR3. This chain connects TRBV28 to TRBJ2-7; D is unresolved. The CDR3 contains 12 residues. V was pared by 3 bases and J by 3 bases, with 6 bases between. Germline CDR1 MDHEN, CDR2 SYDVKM. The chain's CDR3 is CASSLVDYEQYF. In DNA form, the CDR3 reads TGTGCCAGCAGTTTGGTCGACTACGAGCAGTACTTC.

The chain carries TRBV10-2 and TRBJ2-5; 7 bases are shared with TRBD2. CDR3 size: 15 residues. Germline V gene data show CDR1 as WSHSY and CDR2 as SAAADI. The J segment lost 5 bases and the V segment lost 3 bases, leaving 9 bases of the junction unmatched. The DNA of the CDR3 is TGCGCCAGCAGTGACCCGGGACTATTTTCGGAGACCCAGTACTTC. Translating it yields CASSDPGLFSETQYF.

The chain joins TRBV5-1 to TRBJ2-1; 8 nucleotides match TRBD1. This CDR3 region has 14 residues. Germline values: CDR1 SGHRS, CDR2 YFSETQ. The junction had 8 bases not matched to a gene; V was cut back by 4 bases and J by 8 bases. CDR3 amino acids: CASSLGQVGDEQFF. Here the CDR3 DNA reads TGCGCCAGCAGCCTGGGACAGGTGGGCGATGAGCAGTTCTTC.